What follows are 19 T cell receptor beta chains derived from one specimen sequenced in a study of T cell clonality in common variable immunodeficiency. Findings of the study overall: Common variable immunodeficiency TCR beta sequences reportedly had fewer deletions and N-nucleotide insertions.

Measured with immunoSEQ multiplex PCR; TCRdb has only the in-frame clones, and not every one. Reported are some 11,000 clones, none seen only once; the ten largest carry approximately 7.7%. These receptors have no known antigen. The sequenced material came from peripheral blood mononuclear cells. The receptor source for this set is a human donor with common variable immunodeficiency.

Comments on this clone: The read terminates 3 residues ahead of where the CDR3 ends, so the germline J gene completes it. V is TRBV2 and J is TRBJ2-1; 7 positions agree with TRBD2. Trimming took 5 bases from V and 1 from J; bases not matched to a gene: 8. This CDR3 comprises 16 residues. Germline CDR1 SNHLY, CDR2 FYNNEI. The CDR3 DNA, read in part, is TGTGCCAGCAGTCTCGGGGGGACCCCATCCTACAATGAG. It is translated as CASSLGGTPSYNE. The CDR3 in its entirety is CASSLGGTPSYNEQFF.

Remarks on this clone: The read terminates 3 residues ahead of where the CDR3 ends, so the germline J gene completes it. This chain uses TRBV19 with TRBJ2-1, with 14 bases matching TRBD2. V was pared by 3 bases and J by 9 bases, with 7 bases of the junction left unmatched. The germline CDR1 and CDR2 sequences are LNHDA and SQIVND (reference sequence). The CDR3 spans 16 residues. The sequenced CDR3 bases are TGTGCCAGTAGTATCGGGGGACTAGCGGGGGCCAGTGAG. It encodes CASSIGGLAGASE. The full CDR3 protein is CASSIGGLAGASEQFF. Full variable domain (outside the CDR3, taken from reference TRBV19 and TRBJ2-1): DGGITQSPKYLFRKEGQNVTLSCEQNLNHDAMYWYRQDPGQGLRLIYYSQIVNDFQKGDIAEGYSVSREKKESFPLTVTSAQKNPTAFYLCASSIGGLAGASEQFFGPGTRLTVL.

This clone was counted only a few times. Sequence at one end of the junction differs from germline and may be a read error. The CDR3 goes on 3 residues after the read ends, and that part is filled in from the germline J gene. This chain connects TRBV6-2 or TRBV6-3 to TRBJ2-7, with D unresolved. Germline V CDR1 and CDR2: MNHEY, SVGEGT. The CDR3 consists of 15 residues. The CDR3 loop is CASSYYGLPSYEQYF. The sequenced part of the CDR3 DNA is TGTGCCAGCAGCTACTACGGTCTTCCTTCGTACGAG.

For this clone: The CDR3 is cut off 3 residues early in the read; its end comes from the germline J gene. The chain links TRBV29-1 to TRBJ2-7, with TRBD1 identical over 8 bases. V lost 4 bases, J lost 5 bases, and 16 bases stayed unmatched. The CDR3 is made up of 16 amino acids. Germline V gives CDR1 SQVTM, CDR2 ANQGSEA. The CDR3 spells CSVAPGQESTRDEQYF. The part of the CDR3 DNA that was read is TGCAGCGTTGCCCCGGGACAGGAATCTACTAGGGACGAG.

By frequency in the sample, this clone is medium-sized (0.01 to 0.1%). The read halts 3 residues ahead of the CDR3 end, with the missing end drawn from the germline J gene. J is TRBJ1-2 and V is TRBV20-1, with a tentative D call TRBD1 (5 bases). Germline lookup yields CDR1 DFQATT and CDR2 SNEGSKA (reference sequence). The CDR3 consists of 13 residues. The CDR3 sequence: CSARDRAGYGYTF. The sequenced part of the CDR3 DNA is TGCAGTGCTAGAGATCGGGCAGGGTACGGC.

Worth noting for this clone: With the read ending 3 residues before the CDR3 end, the germline J gene is used to fill in that end. V gene TRBV2 combines with J gene TRBJ1-4, with D perhaps matching TRBD1 (6 bases). Germline loops: CDR1 SNHLY, CDR2 FYNNEI. Trimming removed 4 bases from V and 7 bases from J, with 13 bases in between. There are 14 residues in the CDR3. The CDR3 is CASSGAGATEKLFF. The part of the CDR3 DNA that was read is TGTGCCAGCAGTGGAGCAGGGGCAACTGAAAAA. Supplemented by reference TRBV2 and TRBJ1-4, the full variable domain reads EPEVTQTPSHQVTQMGQEVILRCVPISNHLYFYWYRQILGQKVEFLVSFYNNEISEKSEIFDDQFSVERPDGSNFTLKIRSTKLEDSAMYFCASSGAGATEKLFFGSGTQLSVL.

This clone was detected a few times. The read comes to an end 3 residues before the CDR3 does, leaving the germline J gene to fill in the end. The chain links TRBV5-1 to TRBJ1-6; 8 bases line up with TRBD1. V lost 4 bases, J lost 8 bases, and 5 bases stayed unmatched. CDR1 is SGHRS, CDR2 YFSETQ, per germline. The CDR3 totals 14 residues. CDR3 bases read: TGCGCCAGCAGCCCGGACAGGGTGGATTCACCC. Amino acids: CASSPDRVDSP. The entire CDR3 sequence reads CASSPDRVDSPLHF.

This clone has more than one count but fewer than ten. At one of its ends the junction is not consistent with the germline gene, which may arise from a read error. The read gets to within 3 residues of the CDR3 end, and the germline J gene fills in the rest. V is TRBV29-1 and J is TRBJ2-7; D not certain. This CDR3 is built from 11 residues. Germline CDR1 is SQVTM and CDR2 is ANQGSEA. The CDR3 loop reads CSVKDTYEQYF. The covered CDR3 bases are TGCAGCGTTAAAGATACCTACGAG.

A note on this clone: The read ends 3 residues before the CDR3 terminus; that terminus is restored from the germline J gene. This sequence joins TRBV2 and TRBJ2-5; possibly TRBD2 for D (6 bases). The CDR3 loop spans 13 amino acids. Deletions cut 11 bases from V and 2 bases from J, with 15 bases between. Germline values: CDR1 SNHLY, CDR2 FYNNEI. The covered CDR3 bases are TGTGCCTCACGGAGGGCCGGTCAAGAGACC. Its protein is CASRRAGQET. In full, the CDR3 reads CASRRAGQETQYF.

This clone was observed a handful of times. The CDR3 goes on 3 residues after the read ends, and that part is filled in from the germline J gene. The chain has TRBV11-2 and TRBJ1-1; TRBD1 matches at 10 bases. The CDR3 loop spans 14 amino acids. Germline V gives CDR1 SGHAT, CDR2 FQNNGV. The CDR3 sequence: CASSFQGQGREAFF. CDR3 DNA, as far as it was read: TGTGCCAGCAGCTTCCAGGGACAGGGGAGAGAA.

This clone was counted a few times. The CDR3 end is not reached by the read, which stops 3 residues before it; the germline J gene fills it in. The chain uses TRBV7-2 and TRBJ2-3, with 9 bases lining up with TRBD2. Trimming took 3 bases from V and 4 from J; bases not matched to a gene: 5. Germline lookup yields CDR1 SGHTA and CDR2 FQGNSA. The CDR3 has 15 residues. The CDR3 region is CASSLVSSGADTQYF. CDR3 DNA (partial): TGTGCCAGCAGCTTGGTATCTAGCGGGGCAGATACG.

In its sample, this clone was seen a few times. With the read ending 3 residues before the CDR3 end, the germline J gene is used to fill in that end. V and J are TRBV7-9 and TRBJ2-1, with a possible D match to TRBD2 (5 bases). The CDR3 has 14 amino acids. V was trimmed by 2 bases and J by 5 bases, leaving 10 bases between them. Per germline, CDR1 SEHNR and CDR2 FQNEAQ (reference sequence). Partial CDR3 DNA: TGTGCCAGCAGCTTACGGACGGGGAACAATGAG. This sequence encodes CASSLRTGNNE. The whole CDR3 sequence reads CASSLRTGNNEQFF. The variable domain in full, with the rest retrieved from reference TRBV7-9 and TRBJ2-1, is DTGVSQNPRHKITKRGQNVTFRCDPISEHNRLYWYRQTLGQGPEFLTYFQNEAQLEKSRLLSDRFSAERPKGSFSTLEIQRTEQGDSAMYLCASSLRTGNNEQFFGPGTRLTVL.

About this clone: The read stops 3 residues short of the end of the CDR3; the missing end is completed from the germline J gene. The chain joins TRBV19 to TRBJ1-5; 7 bases agree with TRBD1. This CDR3 contains 12 residues. Germline values: CDR1 LNHDA, CDR2 SQIVND (reference sequence). The junction had 5 bases not matched to a gene; V was cut back by 6 bases and J by 9 bases. The CDR3 bases that were read are TGTGCCAGTAGAGGGGGCTGGGGGCCC. Its translation is CASRGGWGP. The CDR3, in full, reads CASRGGWGPQHF.

This clone was picked up a small number of times. The CDR3 end is not reached by the read, which stops 3 residues before it; the germline J gene fills it in. V is TRBV7-2 and J is TRBJ1-2, with TRBD1 matching over 7 bases. V was clipped by 4 bases and J by 2 bases; unmatched bases: 4. Germline V CDR1 and CDR2: SGHTA, FQGNSA. The CDR3 is 14 amino acids. Here the CDR3 reads CASSSTGANYGYTF. The CDR3 DNA, read in part, is TGTGCCAGCAGCTCTACAGGGGCAAACTATGGC.

This clone has only a few counts. Read sequence stops 3 residues before the CDR3 end, and the germline J gene provides the missing end. The chain has TRBV19 and TRBJ1-6; weak D call: TRBD1 (6 bases). Germline V gives CDR1 LNHDA, CDR2 SQIVND (reference sequence). This CDR3 is built from 16 residues. V lost 4 bases to trimming and J lost 7 bases, with 17 bases between them. The CDR3 reads CASSRYRETGNSPLHF. The CDR3 bases that were read are TGTGCCAGTAGTAGATACAGGGAGACGGGGAATTCACCC.

As for this clone: The sequenced fragment ends 3 residues before the CDR3 boundary, so the rest is inferred from the germline J gene. The chain uses TRBV7-2 and TRBJ1-4; TRBD1 matches 8 bases. This CDR3 contains 14 residues. Germline V gene sequence: CDR1 SGHTA, CDR2 FQGNSA. Trimming cost V 5 bases and J 3 bases; bases outside gene matches: 2. The CDR3 loop is CASSPTGANEKLFF. The part of the CDR3 DNA that was read is TGTGCCAGCAGCCCGACAGGGGCTAATGAAAAA.

This clone was counted many times. Here the CDR3 reads CASSERWDRRYNYGYTF. Incomplete CDR3 DNA: TGTGCCAGCAGTGAAAGGTGGGACAGAAGGTATAACTATGGC. The J gene is TRBJ1-2, the V gene TRBV6-1, with 7 positions matching TRBD1. The read ends 3 residues shy of where the CDR3 ends; the end is completed using the germline J gene. Germline lookup yields CDR1 MNHNS and CDR2 SASEGT. There are 17 residues in the CDR3. The ends lost 2 bases at V and 1 base at J; junction bases unmatched: 10.

This clone has more than one count but fewer than ten. The read ends 3 residues before the CDR3 terminus; that terminus is restored from the germline J gene. V is TRBV11-3 and J is TRBJ2-7; no clear D gene. The CDR3 consists of 14 residues. Germline-derived CDR1 and CDR2 are SGHNT and YENEEA. Trimming stripped 0 bases from V and 3 bases from J, with 9 bases between. The CDR3 sequence is CASSLDGQYYEQYF. CDR3 DNA, as far as it was read: TGTGCCAGCAGCTTAGATGGGCAGTACTACGAG.

Turning to this clone: The missing CDR3 end, 3 residues past where the read stops, is filled in from the germline J gene. This chain joins TRBV30 and TRBJ2-1; D possibly corresponds to TRBD1 (6 bases). CDR3 length equals 13 residues. The germline CDR1 and CDR2 sequences are GTSNPN and SVGIG (reference sequence). Trimming stripped 0 bases from V and 9 bases from J, with 12 bases between. Incomplete CDR3 DNA: TGTGCCTGGAGTGTACGACAGGAAGGTGAG. Translation gives CAWSVRQEGE. The complete CDR3 protein is CAWSVRQEGEQFF.